This TCR beta chain comes out of a study of cytomegalovirus exposure and HLA in healthy donors. Overall study results and limits: TCR sequences were mostly rare, though some public TCRs occurred in many donors. Segments of the TCR beta V type were, in most cases, productive about 87% or about 30% of the time in an earlier analysis.

A word on this clone: What it binds is not known.

Each donor was nominally healthy when sampled (though unrecorded immune exposures were likely). PCR used 60 Vbeta primers and 13 Jbeta primers. The authors' processing: Approximately 12 million of the about 80 million unique TCR beta chains counted in a later analysis were shared. The repertoire was sequenced with immunoSEQ multiplex PCR; TCRdb's copy has only in-frame clones and lacks some. V and J calls and clone size come straight from that table; D and trimming were deduced from the DNA. The sample includes 150,000 to 200,000 clones, roughly 83% seen only once; the top ten take 0.26%. This TCR came from a boy between 10 and 17 years old in good health and CMV-seronegative. Sequences were obtained from PBMCs.

CDR3 bases: TGCGCCAGCAGCTTATCGGGTGTGGGAGGGTACTACAATGAGCAGTTCTTC. It translates to CASSLSGVGGYYNEQFF. The rearrangement joins TRBV5-1 to TRBJ2-1; 7 bases align to TRBD2. This CDR3 is built from 17 residues. Germline trimming cut 2 bases from V and 3 bases from J; bases unmatched to any gene: 11. Germline V CDR1 and CDR2: SGHRS, YFSETQ.